This T cell receptor beta chain derives from a study of T cell changes during pregnancy in multiple sclerosis. Profiled with immunoSEQ multiplex PCR; TCRdb holds only in-frame clones, not every one. The sample includes approximately 30,000 clones, 88% of them seen just once. The CDR3 loop spans 15 amino acids. V lost 0 bases to trimming and J lost 3 bases; unmatched junction nucleotides: 0. Germline-derived CDR1 and CDR2 are MRHNA and SNTAGT. This clone was recorded only once. The starting material was CD8+ T cells from peripheral blood mononuclear cells, obtained in the second trimester of pregnancy. The source is a female donor with multiple sclerosis, enrolled in a pregnancy study. The V gene is TRBV6-4, the J gene TRBJ2-2; 8 positions agree with TRBD2. DNA for the CDR3: TGTGCCAGCAGTGACTCGACTAGCGACACCGGGGAGCTGTTTTTT. It encodes CASSDSTSDTGELFF.